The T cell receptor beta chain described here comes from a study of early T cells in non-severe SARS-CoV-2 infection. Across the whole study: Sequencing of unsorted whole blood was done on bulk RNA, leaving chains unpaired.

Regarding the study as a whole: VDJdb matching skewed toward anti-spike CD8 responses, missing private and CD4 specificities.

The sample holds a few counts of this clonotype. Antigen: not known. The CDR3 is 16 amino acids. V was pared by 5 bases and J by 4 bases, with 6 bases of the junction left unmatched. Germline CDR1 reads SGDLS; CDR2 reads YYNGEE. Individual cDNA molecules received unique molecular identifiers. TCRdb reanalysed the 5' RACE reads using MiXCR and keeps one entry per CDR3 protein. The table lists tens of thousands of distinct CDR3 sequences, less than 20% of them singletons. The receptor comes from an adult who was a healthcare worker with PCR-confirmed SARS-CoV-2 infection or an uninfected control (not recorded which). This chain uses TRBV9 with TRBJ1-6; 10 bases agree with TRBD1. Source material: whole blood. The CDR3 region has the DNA TGTGCCAGCAGTCCCGGGACAGGGGCTTATAATTCACCCCTCCACTTT. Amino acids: CASSPGTGAYNSPLHF.